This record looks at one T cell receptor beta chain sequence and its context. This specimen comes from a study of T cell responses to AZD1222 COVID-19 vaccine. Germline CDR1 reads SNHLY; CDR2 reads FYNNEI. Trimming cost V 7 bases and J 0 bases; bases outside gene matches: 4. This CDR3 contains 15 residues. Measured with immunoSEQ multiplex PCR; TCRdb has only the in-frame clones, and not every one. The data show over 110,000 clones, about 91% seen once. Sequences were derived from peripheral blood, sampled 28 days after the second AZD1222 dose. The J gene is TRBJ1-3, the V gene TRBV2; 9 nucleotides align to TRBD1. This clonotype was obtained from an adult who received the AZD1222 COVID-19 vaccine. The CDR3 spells CASNLGQGSGNTIYF. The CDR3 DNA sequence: TGTGCCAGCAATTTGGGACAGGGCTCTGGAAACACCATATATTTT.